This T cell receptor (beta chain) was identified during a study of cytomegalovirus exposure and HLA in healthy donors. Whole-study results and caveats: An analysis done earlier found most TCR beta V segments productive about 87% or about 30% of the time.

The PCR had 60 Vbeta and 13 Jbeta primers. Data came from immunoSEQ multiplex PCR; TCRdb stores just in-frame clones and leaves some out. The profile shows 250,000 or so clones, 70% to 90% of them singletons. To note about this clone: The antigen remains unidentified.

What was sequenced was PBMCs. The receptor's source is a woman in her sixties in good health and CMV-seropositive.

The CDR3 loop reads CAWVQVPEAFF. CDR3 nucleotides: TGTGCCTGGGTACAGGTTCCAGAAGCTTTCTTT. J is TRBJ1-1 and V is TRBV30; maybe TRBD1 (5 bases). V shed 5 bases and J shed 8 bases, with 12 bases lying between them. The CDR3 is 11 amino acids. CDR1 GTSNPN and CDR2 SVGIG come from the germline V gene (reference sequence).